Sequencing of this T cell receptor (beta chain) was carried out in a study of cytomegalovirus exposure and HLA in healthy donors. Findings and limits, study-wide: Later analysis suggested most CMV-associated TCR beta chains were HLA-restricted. As was reported, the HLA-A and HLA-B alleles of most subjects were accurately predicted from TCR beta sequences.

The PCR ran on 60 Vbeta and 13 Jbeta primers. TCRdb keeps only in-frame clones here, not all; method: immunoSEQ multiplex PCR. The sample holds some 220,000 clones, around nine tenths seen once. Details on this clone: Antigen specificity is unknown.

The source material was PBMCs. This receptor was taken from a woman between 18 and 29 years old in good health and CMV-seronegative.

CDR3 amino acids: CASSLDQRTGELFF. In DNA form, the CDR3 reads TGTGCCAGCAGCTTAGATCAGCGGACCGGGGAGCTGTTTTTT. The V gene is TRBV11-2, the J gene TRBJ2-2, with D possibly being TRBD2 (5 bases). V gave up 0 bases and J gave up 5 bases, with 7 bases separating them. CDR1 is SGHAT and CDR2 is FQNNGV in the germline V gene. This CDR3 is 14 amino acids long.